This record covers a single T cell receptor (beta chain). It was with a sample-barcoded 5' primer and a J-beta primer mix that a second PCR of roughly 7 to 12 cycles was run. Every cDNA was tagged by a template-switch adaptor with 12 random nucleotides. Each CDR3 protein is one row after TCRdb ran MiXCR on the 5' RACE reads. The sample contains 650,000 to 1,000,000 distinct CDR3 sequences, 46% of which appear only once. The sample originates from a study of blood T cells in healthy people across ages. Study information: Through template switching, about one barcoded beta molecule was captured per two T cells, as measured in model experiments.

The V end was cut by 2 bases, the J end by 3 bases, with 15 bases between. The CDR3 has 15 amino acids. The germline gives CDR1 SQVTM, CDR2 ANQGSEA. This clonotype originated in a man at least 80 years old in good health. The sequenced sample was blood. The V call is TRBV29-1, the J call TRBJ2-3; perhaps TRBD1 as D (5 bases). The CDR3 DNA is TGCAGCGTTGAAACCGGTGGCAGGGCTACAGATACGCAGTATTTT. Encoded protein: CSVETGGRATDTQYF.